This is a list of T cell receptor beta chains from one sample in a study of cytomegalovirus exposure and HLA in healthy donors. Data came from immunoSEQ multiplex PCR; TCRdb stores just in-frame clones and leaves some out. The sample lists around 140,000 clones, around 78% seen once, with 2% to 2.5% in the top ten. The specimen was PBMCs. These receptors were collected from a woman younger than 30 in good health and CMV-seropositive. Both conserved end residues are part of each CDR3. D genes are given only for firm matches. Only some rows state a clone size, as once, few, many or a class for expanded clones.

cdr3_nt | cdr3_aa | v_call | clone_size | j_call | d_call
TGTGCCAGCAGCCAATATGATACAGGGTCAAATGAAAAACTGTTTTTT | CASSQYDTGSNEKLFF | TRBV4-2 | . | TRBJ1-4 | .
TGCGCCAGCCACCGGGACAGCAGCTACGAGCAGTACTTC | CASHRDSSYEQYF | TRBV5-1 | few | TRBJ2-7 | TRBD1
TGTGCCAGCAGCCGAACGAACAGCCGGGGAAACACCATATATTTT | CASSRTNSRGNTIYF | TRBV7-8 | . | TRBJ1-3 | .
TGTGCCAGCAGTTACCGGGGGTACGAGCAGTACTTC | CASSYRGYEQYF | TRBV6-5 | . | TRBJ2-7 | .
TGTGCCAGCAGCTTCCGAGAGACCCAGTACTTC | CASSFRETQYF | TRBV5-8 | few | TRBJ2-5 | .
TGTGCCAGTAGTGTAGATCTTAGTGACAATCAGCCCCAGCATTTT | CASSVDLSDNQPQHF | TRBV19 | few | TRBJ1-5 | .
TGTGCCAGCAGTCTCGGGACAGGGGCCTACAATGAGCAGTTCTTC | CASSLGTGAYNEQFF | TRBV6-5 | . | TRBJ2-1 | TRBD1
TGTGCCAGTAGTATGGGCGGGAGCTCCTATAATTCACCCCTCCACTTT | CASSMGGSSYNSPLHF | TRBV19 | . | TRBJ1-6 | .
TGTGCCAGCAGCGGAATGACAGGGAGCTCCTACGAGCAGTACTTC | CASSGMTGSSYEQYF | TRBV5-6 | . | TRBJ2-7 | TRBD1
TGCGCCAGCAGCTTGGGGGACAGGGATTTAAACACCATATATTTT | CASSLGDRDLNTIYF | TRBV5-1 | few | TRBJ1-3 | TRBD1
TGCAGCGGAGGACAGGGTCAGAACACTGAAGCTTTCTTT | CSGGQGQNTEAFF | TRBV29-1 | . | TRBJ1-1 | TRBD1
TGTGCCAGCAGTGAAGGAGGGAGGGCACTCGGGGGTTCACCCCTCCACTTT | CASSEGGRALGGSPLHF | TRBV6-1 | . | TRBJ1-6 | .
TGTGCCAGCAGCCACCGGGACAGGGGTACAGATACGCAGTATTTT | CASSHRDRGTDTQYF | TRBV5-4 | . | TRBJ2-3 | TRBD1
TGTGCCAGCAGTGAAGCGGATTGGCGGCTAGCAAGACTCGAACCCTCTGGAAACACCATATATTTT | CASSEADWRLARLEPSGNTIYF | TRBV6-1 | . | TRBJ1-3 | .
TGTGCCTGGAGCGTGACAGGGGGCGGTGGCTACACCTTC | CAWSVTGGGGYTF | TRBV30 | . | TRBJ1-2 | TRBD1
TGTGCCAGCAGCGTAGATCAGACAGGGACGCTCAACTATGGCTACACCTTC | CASSVDQTGTLNYGYTF | TRBV9 | . | TRBJ1-2 | TRBD1
TGTGCCAGCAGCTCGGACAGATCCTACGAGCAGTACTTC | CASSSDRSYEQYF | TRBV5-6 | . | TRBJ2-7 | .
TGTGCCAGTAGTATAAAAAGGACAGGACCATACGAGCAGTACTTC | CASSIKRTGPYEQYF | TRBV19 | few | TRBJ2-7 | TRBD1
TGCGCCAGCAGCTTGAGCGGGGGCAGTTCCTACGAGCAGTACTTC | CASSLSGGSSYEQYF | TRBV5-1 | . | TRBJ2-7 | TRBD2
TGTGCCATCAGTGAGGGGAGTGAAAAACTGTTTTTT | CAISEGSEKLFF | TRBV10-3 | . | TRBJ1-4 | .
TGTGCCAGCAGTATGGGAGGGAATTCACCCCTCCACTTT | CASSMGGNSPLHF | TRBV27 | many | TRBJ1-6 | .
TGTGCCAGCAGCCCAGGGGGTAGTCGGACAGATACGCAGTATTTT | CASSPGGSRTDTQYF | TRBV5-4 | few | TRBJ2-3 | TRBD1
TGTGCCAGCAGTTTAGCGACAGGCCCTGCAATTTACGAGCAGTACTTC | CASSLATGPAIYEQYF | TRBV27 | . | TRBJ2-7 | .
TGTGCCAGTACGTTGGAAACGGGACAAGTCGTCTCACCCCTCCACTTT | CASTLETGQVVSPLHF | TRBV19 | . | TRBJ1-6 | .
TGTGCCAGCAGCCTGCGGGACAGGGGGTGGGAGCAGTACTTC | CASSLRDRGWEQYF | TRBV5-6 | . | TRBJ2-7 | TRBD1
TGCAGCGTTGGGGGAGGGGGGGACGTTTATGGCTACACCTTC | CSVGGGGDVYGYTF | TRBV29-1 | . | TRBJ1-2 | .
TGTGCCAGCAGCTCAACAGGGCATGGCTACACCTTC | CASSSTGHGYTF | TRBV11-2 | . | TRBJ1-2 | .
TGTGCCAGCAGGACCGGAGGCTCCTACGAGCAGTACTTC | CASRTGGSYEQYF | TRBV28 | once | TRBJ2-7 | .
TGTGCCAGCAGCTTGGACAGGGCCAAGGGGGTCGGGGAAAAACTGTTTTTT | CASSLDRAKGVGEKLFF | TRBV5-8 | . | TRBJ1-4 | .
TGCGCCAGCAGCCCGAGGACAGACAAGAACACTGAAGCTTTCTTT | CASSPRTDKNTEAFF | TRBV5-1 | . | TRBJ1-1 | .
TGCGCCAGCAGCTTCGGGGTCGGGGAGCTGTTTTTT | CASSFGVGELFF | TRBV5-1 | . | TRBJ2-2 | .
TGTGCCAGCAGTCCCCGAGGGGGGGGTAGTGGCTACACCTTC | CASSPRGGGSGYTF | TRBV7-9 | . | TRBJ1-2 | .
TGTGCCAGCAGCCTGGACAGGGTCGAGCAGTACTTC | CASSLDRVEQYF | TRBV7-9 | once | TRBJ2-7 | TRBD1
TGTGCCAGCAGCTTTACCCGGACTAGCGGGGGCTACGAGCAGTACTTC | CASSFTRTSGGYEQYF | TRBV7-9 | . | TRBJ2-7 | TRBD2
TGCGCCAGCAGCCAAGAATTGGCCAGCTCCTACGAGCAGTACTTC | CASSQELASSYEQYF | TRBV4-1 | . | TRBJ2-7 | .
TGCGCCAGCAGTCAAGTCACATGCTCTCCGGGACAGGGTCCTATGGAGATGGACGAGCAGTACTTC | CASSQVTCSPGQGPMEMDEQYF | TRBV23-1 | . | TRBJ2-7 | TRBD1
TGTGCCACCTTTACAGGGAGCACTGAAGCTTTCTTT | CATFTGSTEAFF | TRBV10-3 | . | TRBJ1-1 | .
TGTGCCAGCAGTTTCGGGGGGTTCGATGAGCAGTTCTTC | CASSFGGFDEQFF | TRBV28 | . | TRBJ2-1 | TRBD2
TGTGCCAGCAGTGCCTTTCCGGCGAACACCGGGGAGCTGTTTTTT | CASSAFPANTGELFF | TRBV2 | . | TRBJ2-2 | .
TGTGCCAGCAGTCAAATCGACAGGGACTTTGACGAGCAGTACTTC | CASSQIDRDFDEQYF | TRBV28 | . | TRBJ2-7 | .
TGTGCCAGCAGTGAGACAGACAACACTGAAGCTTTCTTT | CASSETDNTEAFF | TRBV6-1 | . | TRBJ1-1 | .
TGTGCCAGCAACTTCGAAAATCAGCCCCAGCATTTT | CASNFENQPQHF | TRBV6-1 | . | TRBJ1-5 | .
TGTGCCAGCAATCAAATCGGGACAGGGAAGACTGAAGCTTTCTTT | CASNQIGTGKTEAFF | TRBV6-5 | . | TRBJ1-1 | TRBD1
TGTGCCAGCAGCCCAGGTGGGAGCTACGAGCAGTACTTC | CASSPGGSYEQYF | TRBV7-6 | . | TRBJ2-7 | .
TGTGCCAGCTCACCTGGGACAGGGAAACGGAATGAGCAGTTCTTC | CASSPGTGKRNEQFF | TRBV18 | . | TRBJ2-1 | TRBD1
TGTGCCAGCAGTTTAAGGGGGGGAGCTTTCTTT | CASSLRGGAFF | TRBV28 | . | TRBJ1-1 | .
TGTGCCAGTAGTACCCGACAGGAGAACACTGAAGCTTTCTTT | CASSTRQENTEAFF | TRBV19 | . | TRBJ1-1 | .
TGTGCCAGCCGAGAGGGGGGGGCTGGAAACACCATATATTTT | CASREGGAGNTIYF | TRBV25-1 | once | TRBJ1-3 | .
TGTGCCAGCAGCCATACTACTACCGGGGAGCTGTTTTTT | CASSHTTTGELFF | TRBV5-4 | . | TRBJ2-2 | .
TGTGCCAGTGTGGTTGAGGGAACTCGCGAGCAGTACTTC | CASVVEGTREQYF | TRBV2 | . | TRBJ2-7 | .
TGTGCCAGCAAAGAGGCCAGCTACGAGCAGTACTTC | CASKEASYEQYF | TRBV28 | . | TRBJ2-7 | .
TGTGCTAGTGGTTTGGGACAGGGTGCCAGGGGCGACACCGGGGAGCTGTTTTTT | CASGLGQGARGDTGELFF | TRBV12-5 | . | TRBJ2-2 | TRBD1
TGTGCCACCAGCAGAGAAGGCCTAGCGGGGGTAGCCAAAAACATTCAGTACTTC | CATSREGLAGVAKNIQYF | TRBV15 | few | TRBJ2-4 | TRBD2